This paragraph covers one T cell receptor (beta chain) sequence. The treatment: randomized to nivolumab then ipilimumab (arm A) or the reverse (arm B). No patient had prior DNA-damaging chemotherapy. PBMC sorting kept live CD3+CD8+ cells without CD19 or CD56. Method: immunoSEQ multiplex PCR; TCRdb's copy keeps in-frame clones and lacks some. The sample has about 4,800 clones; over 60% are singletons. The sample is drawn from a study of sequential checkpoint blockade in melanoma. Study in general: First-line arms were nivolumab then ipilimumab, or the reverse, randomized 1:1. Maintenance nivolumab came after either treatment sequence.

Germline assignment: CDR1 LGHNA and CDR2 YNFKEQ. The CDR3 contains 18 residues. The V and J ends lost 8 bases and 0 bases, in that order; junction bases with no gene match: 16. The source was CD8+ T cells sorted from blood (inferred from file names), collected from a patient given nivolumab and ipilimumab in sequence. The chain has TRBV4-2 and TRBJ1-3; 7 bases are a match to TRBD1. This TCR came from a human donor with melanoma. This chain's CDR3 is CASGPRQGRGLSGNTIYF. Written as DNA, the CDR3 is TGTGCCAGCGGACCCCGACAGGGAAGGGGGCTCTCTGGAAACACCATATATTTT.